The present TCR beta chain was sequenced within a study of T cell clonotyping in hematopoietic cell transplantation. Profiled with immunoSEQ multiplex PCR; TCRdb holds only in-frame clones, not every one. The profile shows roughly 44,000 clones, about 85% of them singletons. The CDR3 has 16 residues. The germline V gene has CDR1 MNHEY and CDR2 SVGAGI. The trim removed 4 bases at V and 2 bases at J, leaving 8 bases unmatched. Regarding time point: recipient sample about 28 days before transplant, after cytoreduction. Recipient blood drawn about 28 days pretransplant and days 30, 100, 180 after. Sample: peripheral blood mononuclear cells, taken before stem cell transplant. This receptor was identified in a man aged 55 to 70 with acute myeloid leukemia. Some clones in this sample may be carry-over from other donors' samples. The chain uses TRBV6-5 and TRBJ2-7; 10 nucleotides align to TRBD1. The CDR3, as DNA: TGTGCCAGCAGTTTAAAGCCGGGACAGGGGCCCTACGAGCAGTACTTC. It yields the protein CASSLKPGQGPYEQYF.